Ten or more counts support the clone carrying this T cell receptor (beta chain). Its antigen is still unknown. Time point described: newly diagnosed GD, antithyroid drugs for less than 3 months. The authors made the TCR library using RNA they extracted from PBMCs. This entry comes from a study of regulatory T cells in long-lasting Graves disease. Study-wide results and limits: Few sampled subjects may have lowered accuracy. There was favoring of TRBV28, TRBJ1-2 and TRBJ2-5 in persistent disease.

This CDR3 comprises 15 residues. Germline V gene lookup returns CDR1 WNHNN and CDR2 SYGVQD (reference sequence). V shed 6 bases, J shed 5 bases, and the junction held 9 bases outside the gene matches. HTBI primers from iRepertoire and Arm-PCR of CDR3 regions yielded the TCR beta libraries. Study processing details: Across all samples, about 60 TRBV segments and around 15 TRBJ segments were identified. TCRdb independently ran MiXCR on the multiplex PCR reads; one entry per CDR3 protein. TCRdb assigned the V and J calls; the authors' analysis was not used. The data contain roughly 500,000 distinct CDR3 sequences, 12% of them singletons. The same sample was also studied in work on T cells in Graves' hyperthyroidism and ophthalmopathy. From that second work: When ophthalmopathy did not progress within 18 months, Graves' hyperthyroidism was considered stable.

The sequence derives from a woman aged 30 to 39 with Graves disease. The chain couples TRBV10-1 to TRBJ2-5; 10 nucleotides match TRBD2. This sample comprised peripheral blood mononuclear cells (PBMCs), obtained at new diagnosis, from a patient treated with antithyroid drugs. The CDR3 loop reads CASSASGRASETQYF. CDR3 coding DNA: TGCGCCAGCAGCGCCAGCGGGAGGGCCTCCGAGACCCAGTACTTC.